Listed here are 25 T cell receptor beta chains from one sample, sequenced in a study of vaccination and CD4 T cells after COVID-19 (dated by TCRdb to 2022 to 2024). The intended sense of this specimen's time point label: late sampling 161 to 241 days after vaccination in a few convalescent patients. Read against the paper, the sample's treatment or condition label means: roughly 10-day PBMC culture with coronavirus spike peptide pools or control peptides (ViraFEST assay). Library prep was done by PCR. TCRdb records Illumina iSeq 100 as the sequencer. At the Johns Hopkins FTIC core, DNA from the cultured CD4+ T cells underwent TCR sequencing with the Oncomine TCR Beta short-read assay. The public reads were run again by TCRdb, first through fastp at Q25 and then through MiXCR, and only productive beta chains were kept. Each entry merges the rows of one CDR3 protein and shows their most common DNA and genes. Here the sample has 20,000 to 25,000 distinct CDR3 sequences; approximately 42% occur a single time. The ten largest clones capture around 4.9% of the sample.

The antigens these receptors bind are not known. This material consisted of CD4+ T cells from blood, cultured in vitro, taken about 7 months after SARS-CoV-2 vaccination. All receptors derive from a human donor who had recovered from COVID-19.

The chain carries TRBV7-3 and TRBJ2-1; 7 bases line up with TRBD2. The CDR3 consists of 15 residues. V was pared by 5 bases and J by 0 bases, with 4 bases of the junction left unmatched. Looked up from germline, CDR1 is SGHTA and CDR2 is FQGTGA. CDR3 bases: TGTGCCAGCAGCCGGACTAGAAGCTCCTACAATGAGCAGTTCTTC. Its protein is CASSRTRSSYNEQFF.

This CDR3 is CASSTRVLGETQYF. For the CDR3, the DNA is TGTGCCAGCAGTACCAGGGTTTTAGGGGAGACCCAGTACTTC. V is TRBV6-1 and J is TRBJ2-5; possibly TRBD1 for D (5 bases). This CDR3 spans 14 amino acids. Trimming left V 5 bases short and J 5 bases short, with 15 bases between. CDR1 and CDR2 (germline): MNHNS, SASEGT.

A few counts support this clonotype. The V call is TRBV7-2, the J call TRBJ1-5; TRBD1 might be the D (5 bases). V was clipped by 5 bases and J by 4 bases, with 15 bases between them. Germline V gene data show CDR1 as SGHTA and CDR2 as FQGNSA. This CDR3 has 15 amino acids. Written as DNA, the CDR3 is TGTGCCAGCAGCCCAGGGACCTACTTAAATCAGCCCCAGCATTTT. As protein: CASSPGTYLNQPQHF.

This clonotype was recorded a few times. The rearrangement joins TRBV7-2 to TRBJ1-1, with D perhaps TRBD1 (5 bases). V lost 8 bases to trimming and J lost 6 bases, with 10 bases between them. CDR1 and CDR2 (germline): SGHTA, FQGNSA. The CDR3 has 11 amino acids. In DNA form, the CDR3 reads TGTGCCAGCGGGCGGGGGGCTGAAGCTTTCTTT. Translating gives CASGRGAEAFF.

In its sample, this clonotype was seen a few times. The rearrangement links TRBV7-2 to TRBJ1-2, with a possible D match to TRBD1 (6 bases). Trimming cost V 2 bases and J 5 bases, with 15 bases left between them. Looked up from germline, CDR1 is SGHTA and CDR2 is FQGNSA. CDR3 length: 15 residues. The CDR3 region is CASSLSLRGLYGYTF. CDR3 bases: TGTGCCAGCAGCTTAAGCCTCAGGGGATTATATGGCTACACCTTC.

V and J are TRBV20-1 and TRBJ2-3, with 11 bases fitting TRBD2. Trimming took 4 bases from V and 3 from J; bases not matched to a gene: 3. The CDR3 spans 14 residues. CDR1 and CDR2 (germline): DFQATT, SNEGSKA (reference sequence). The CDR3 DNA reads as TGCAGTGCTACGACTAGCGGGACGACAGATACGCAGTATTTT. Protein: CSATTSGTTDTQYF.

The chain combines TRBV28 with TRBJ2-1; TRBD1 matches 10 bases. CDR1 and CDR2 (germline): MDHEN, SYDVKM. This CDR3 comprises 16 residues. V shed 5 bases and J 9 bases; nucleotides not matched to a gene: 13. The CDR3 DNA sequence: TGTGCCAGCAGTCCCCTCGACAGGGGGCGAAGCAGTGAGCAGTTCTTC. Its protein product is CASSPLDRGRSSEQFF.

V is TRBV7-3 and J is TRBJ2-1; D gene uncertain. CDR3 length: 16 residues. Germline V lookup: CDR1 SGHTA, CDR2 FQGTGA. With 5 bases removed from V and 0 bases from J, the gap between germline ends came to 14 bases. The CDR3 region is CASSPKSPGSYNEQFF. CDR3 bases: TGTGCCAGCAGCCCAAAATCCCCCGGCTCCTACAATGAGCAGTTCTTC.

This clonotype was picked up a small number of times. The chain combines TRBV19 with TRBJ2-3; the match to TRBD1 covers 7 bases. Germline lookup yields CDR1 LNHDA and CDR2 SQIVND (reference sequence). The CDR3 is 15 amino acids. Losses at the gene ends were 6 bases for V and 0 bases for J; bases not matched to a gene: 6. CDR3 in amino acids: CASSPTGASTDTQYF. CDR3 DNA: TGTGCCAGTAGCCCTACAGGGGCGAGCACAGATACGCAGTATTTT.

V gene TRBV7-9 combines with J gene TRBJ1-2; D may be TRBD1 (6 bases). The CDR3 consists of 11 residues. Germline loops: CDR1 SEHNR, CDR2 FQNEAQ (reference sequence). Between the trimmed V and J ends, which lost 8 bases and 8 bases, there was a span of 12 bases. Written as DNA, the CDR3 is TGTGCCAGCGCCAAGGGGGAAGGCTACACCTTC. Residues: CASAKGEGYTF.

The genes are TRBV6-2 or TRBV6-3 and TRBJ2-5, with D possibly being TRBD2 (5 bases). There are 13 residues in the CDR3. V lost 4 bases, J lost 0 bases, and 6 bases lay in between. The germline CDR1 and CDR2 sequences are MNHEY and SVGEGT. DNA for the CDR3: TGTGCCAGCAGTTTTAGCGACCAAGAGACCCAGTACTTC. Translating it yields CASSFSDQETQYF.

This clonotype has a handful of counts. The CDR3: CSAPRQGQETQYF. In DNA form, the CDR3 reads TGCAGTGCTCCTCGACAGGGGCAAGAGACCCAGTACTTC. The chain carries TRBV20-1 and TRBJ2-5; 8 nucleotides match TRBD1. This CDR3 contains 13 residues. The V segment lost 5 bases and the J segment 2 bases; nucleotides outside the gene matches: 4. The germline V gene has CDR1 DFQATT and CDR2 SNEGSKA (reference sequence).

The chain recombines TRBV19 with TRBJ1-1; D is perhaps TRBD1 (6 bases). CDR1 LNHDA and CDR2 SQIVND come from the germline V gene (reference sequence). The CDR3 is made up of 16 amino acids. Trimming took off 6 bases at V and 0 bases at J, with 17 bases between the two ends. CDR3 sequence (DNA): TGTGCCAGTAGCGATCCCGGACAGTCCCTGAACACTGAAGCTTTCTTT. This sequence encodes CASSDPGQSLNTEAFF. The whole variable domain, filled in from reference TRBV19 and TRBJ1-1, reads DGGITQSPKYLFRKEGQNVTLSCEQNLNHDAMYWYRQDPGQGLRLIYYSQIVNDFQKGDIAEGYSVSREKKESFPLTVTSAQKNPTAFYLCASSDPGQSLNTEAFFGQGTRLTVV.

This clonotype was seen a few times. The chain joins TRBV4-1 to TRBJ1-5; TRBD1 agrees at 7 bases. The J segment lost 2 bases and the V segment lost 3 bases, leaving 7 bases of the junction unmatched. Germline-derived CDR1 and CDR2 are MGHRA and YSYEKL. The CDR3 has 16 residues. The CDR3 loop is CASSQPPGQGNQPQHF. Written as DNA, the CDR3 is TGCGCCAGCAGCCAGCCCCCCGGACAGGGCAATCAGCCCCAGCATTTT.

The chain couples TRBV19 to TRBJ2-1; a possible D gene is TRBD2 (6 bases). The CDR3 is 12 residues long. Germline V gives CDR1 LNHDA, CDR2 SQIVND (reference sequence). Trimming removed 6 bases from V and 4 bases from J, with 7 bases in between. Here the CDR3 DNA reads TGTGCCAGTAGCGGGAGTTACAATGAGCAGTTCTTC. It is translated as CASSGSYNEQFF.

This chain links TRBV6-1 with TRBJ2-7; D call uncertain. The V end lost 7 bases, the J end lost 6 bases, and 13 bases lay between the germline ends. This CDR3 region has 12 residues. Germline-derived CDR1 and CDR2 are MNHNS and SASEGT. CDR3 sequence reads: CASKGLGSEQYF. As DNA, the CDR3 is TGTGCCAGCAAGGGCCTGGGTTCCGAGCAGTACTTC.

This chain connects TRBV5-4 to TRBJ2-7; D uncertain. V shed 4 bases and J shed 0 bases, with 17 bases lying between them. This CDR3 region has 16 residues. CDR1 and CDR2 from the germline V gene are SGHNT and YYREEE (reference sequence). CDR3 coding DNA: TGTGCCAGCAGCACGGGTGGATTCCGCCTCTCCTACGAGCAGTACTTC. This gives the protein CASSTGGFRLSYEQYF.

In this sample, this clonotype turned up a few times. The chain couples TRBV20-1 to TRBJ2-5; 7 bases are a match to TRBD1. Losses at the gene ends were 4 bases for V and 5 bases for J; bases not matched to a gene: 7. The CDR3 spans 13 residues. The germline gives CDR1 DFQATT, CDR2 SNEGSKA (reference sequence). Written as DNA, the CDR3 is TGCAGTGCTAACGTACAGGGGTGGGAGACCCAGTACTTC. The encoded protein is CSANVQGWETQYF.

The J gene is TRBJ1-5, the V gene TRBV3-1; 7 bases match TRBD1. CDR1 is LGHDT and CDR2 is YNNKEL in the germline V gene (reference sequence). The CDR3 sequence is 18 residues long. J was trimmed by 1 base and V by 1 base; bases with no gene match: 10. CDR3 in amino acids: CASSQGLGGAGSNQPQHF. In nucleotides, the CDR3 is TGTGCCAGCAGCCAAGGATTAGGGGGCGCCGGGAGCAATCAGCCCCAGCATTTT.

The chain uses TRBV28 and TRBJ2-7; 7 nucleotides match TRBD2. Germline CDR1 MDHEN, CDR2 SYDVKM. This CDR3 is 15 amino acids long. With V trimmed by 5 bases and J by 1 base, 8 bases remained unmatched. The CDR3 coding sequence is TGTGCCAGCAGTAAAGGACTAGGAGTATCCTACGAGCAGTACTTC. It encodes CASSKGLGVSYEQYF.

V gene TRBV7-3 combines with J gene TRBJ2-1; the match to TRBD2 covers 12 bases. Germline lookup yields CDR1 SGHTA and CDR2 FQGTGA. This CDR3 has 15 amino acids. Trimming at V came to 5 bases and at J to 5 bases, leaving 4 bases not matched to a gene. The CDR3 loop reads CASSPGLAGNNEQFF. CDR3 in DNA: TGTGCCAGCAGCCCCGGACTAGCGGGGAACAATGAGCAGTTCTTC.

This clonotype was detected once. The V and J genes are TRBV6-1 and TRBJ1-2; no definite D call. V was trimmed by 11 bases and J by 2 bases, leaving 12 bases between them. The CDR3 is 12 amino acids. Looked up from germline, CDR1 is MNHNS and CDR2 is SASEGT. For the CDR3, the DNA is TGTGCCGGGATGGCCGGGAACTATGGCTACACCTTC. This gives the protein CAGMAGNYGYTF.

This clonotype showed up just a few times. The V gene is TRBV6-5, the J gene TRBJ2-3, with D tentatively TRBD1 or TRBD2 (5 bases each). The germline V gene has CDR1 MNHEY and CDR2 SVGAGI. The CDR3 loop spans 14 amino acids. Trimming took 2 bases from V and 4 from J, leaving 10 bases between them. The CDR3 loop reads CASSYKRGADTQYF. Here the CDR3 DNA reads TGTGCCAGCAGTTACAAACGGGGCGCAGATACGCAGTATTTT.

This clonotype occurred a few times. The chain carries TRBV20-1 and TRBJ1-1, with 7 positions matching TRBD1. CDR3 length equals 11 residues. From germline, CDR1 is DFQATT and CDR2 SNEGSKA (reference sequence). V lost 4 bases, J lost 4 bases, and 0 bases stayed unmatched. The CDR3 reads CSATGGTEAFF. DNA for the CDR3: TGCAGTGCTACAGGGGGCACTGAAGCTTTCTTT.

This rearrangement joins TRBV20-1 to TRBJ2-1; maybe TRBD2 (5 bases). V lost 3 bases, J lost 8 bases, and 14 bases lay in between. CDR1 DFQATT and CDR2 SNEGSKA come from the germline V gene (reference sequence). This CDR3 spans 13 amino acids. The CDR3 here is CSASGLALDEQFF. The CDR3 DNA reads TGCAGTGCTAGCGGGCTAGCACTCGATGAGCAGTTCTTC.